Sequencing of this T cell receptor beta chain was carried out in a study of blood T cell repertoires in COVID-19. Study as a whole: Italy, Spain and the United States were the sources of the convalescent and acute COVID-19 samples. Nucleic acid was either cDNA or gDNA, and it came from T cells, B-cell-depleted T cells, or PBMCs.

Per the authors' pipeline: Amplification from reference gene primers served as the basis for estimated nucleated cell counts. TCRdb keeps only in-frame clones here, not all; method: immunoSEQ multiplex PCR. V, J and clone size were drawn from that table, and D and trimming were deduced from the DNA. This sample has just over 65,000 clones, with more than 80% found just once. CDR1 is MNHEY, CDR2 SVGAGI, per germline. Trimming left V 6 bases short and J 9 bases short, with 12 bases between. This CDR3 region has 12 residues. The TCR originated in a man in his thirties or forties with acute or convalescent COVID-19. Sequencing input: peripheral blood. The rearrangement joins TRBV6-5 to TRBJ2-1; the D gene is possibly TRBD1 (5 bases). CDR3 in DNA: TGTGCCAGCAGGGCAGGACATCTTGAGCAGTTCTTC. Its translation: CASRAGHLEQFF.